Below, one T cell receptor beta chain is given with its context. The specificity of this receptor is unknown. The input lacks base qualities; no much larger clone sits a single base away. The data are from a study of CD8 T cells in Susac syndrome (dated by TCRdb to 2018 to 2020). Some background on the complete study: Repertoire sequencing was used to test whether CD8+ T cell activation and differentiation in Susac syndrome was antigen driven. Clonality of the CD8+ T cell repertoire was compared between over 10 healthy donors, approximately 14 Susac syndrome patients and roughly 16 multiple sclerosis patients.

High-throughput TCR beta sequencing profiled peripheral blood CD8+ and CD4+ T cells from healthy donors, Susac syndrome patients and multiple sclerosis patients. Treatment-naive patients with stable or active relapsing-remitting disease fulfilling revised McDonald criteria were used as multiple sclerosis controls. Bulk CD8+ and CD4+ T cells were purified by magnetic negative isolation, while CD8+ TEMRA cells were enriched using FACS. Blood was drawn into EDTA tubes, processed within 24 hours, and PBMCs were isolated by density gradient centrifugation. PBMCs intended for TCR sequencing were cryopreserved in liquid nitrogen and thawed later in a water bath at 37 degrees C. A purity of at least 90% was achieved for sorted or isolated CD4+, CD8+ and CD8+ TEMRA cells. Findings and caveats that apply to the study as a whole: The TCR sequencing and HLA analysis was acknowledged to have included a relatively small number of individuals.

CDR1 and CDR2, per the germline V gene, are SQVTM and ANQGSEA. The V end gives up 4 bases and the J end 5 bases, leaving 7 bases in the junction not matched to a gene. Spanning cysteine to phenylalanine, the CDR3 consists of 13 amino acids. The kept DNA is CDR3 alone, 39 bases in frame from the first base. RNA was extracted using the RNeasy kit, and roughly 0.5 to 1 microgram was reverse transcribed with random hexamers. The immunoSEQ multiplex PCR assay, which covers 54 Vbeta and 13 Jbeta segments, was used to amplify TCR beta CDR3 regions. To correct PCR amplification bias, a synthetic template baseline was used for both primer optimization and computational correction. The paper's processing steps were these. Reads were annotated to V, D and J genes per IMGT and analyzed with immunoSEQ Analyzer, keeping only productive sequences. Clonality was calculated as one minus the Shannon entropy normalized by log2 of the number of productive unique sequences. For each patient and control, public and private clones were evaluated within the 100 most prevalent clones. Clones were defined as Susac-specific when absent from the healthy and MS cohorts, from 1052 published viral clones and from other ImmuneACCESS disease sequences. The public reads were quality trimmed at Q25 with fastp and then assembled into clones with MiXCR by TCRdb, keeping productive beta chains. Rows are unified per CDR3 protein, each entry keeping the most common DNA and genes. TCRdb's processing, not the authors', yielded these V and J calls. Across this sample there are about 300,000 distinct CDR3 sequences, with roughly 85% seen only once. 0.2% to 0.25% of the sample rests with the top ten.

The source of this sequence is a human donor with multiple sclerosis. Sequencing was performed on CD8+ T cells from PBMCs. The chain links TRBV29-1 with TRBJ2-5, with TRBD2 identical over 7 junction bases. CDR3 region: CSVGAGVSETQYF. Read as DNA, the sequence is TGCAGCGTTGGGGCGGGAGTATCGGAGACCCAGTACTTC.